Each of the 4 T cell receptor beta chains below was sequenced from the same sample in a study of CD8+CD57+ T cells in acquired aplastic anemia. Genomic DNA served as template for TCR beta VDJ and CDR3 profiling. TCRdb fed the reads into MiXCR, producing one record per CDR3 protein. The table has 250,000 to 350,000 distinct CDR3 sequences, 45% to 70% seen once. Material for sequencing was sorted CD4+, CD8+, or CD8+CD57+ T cells (not recorded which) from PBMCs. Receptor source: a human donor with severe aplastic anemia or a healthy control (not recorded which).

This chain uses TRBV5-1 with TRBJ2-7; unclear D gene. In germline, CDR1 is SGHRS, CDR2 YFSETQ. The V end lost 0 bases, the J end lost 0 bases, and 13 bases lay between the germline ends. The CDR3 sequence is 16 residues long. Here the CDR3 DNA reads TGCGCCAGCAGCTTGGCCGGTCAGACTGTCTCCTACGAGCAGTACTTC. It is translated as CASSLAGQTVSYEQYF.

This clonotype was counted between two and nine times. It is likely a read error, because the conserved phenylalanine at the end of the CDR3 is missing. Because the CDR3's place on the DNA is in doubt, the DNA is left out and the CDR3 is given as listed by TCRdb. This chain uses TRBV7-8 with TRBJ2-6. From germline, CDR1 is SGHVS and CDR2 FQNEAQ. The CDR3 is 9 amino acids in total, end residues counted. The CDR3: CASRKGKLD.

The V and J genes are TRBV19 and TRBJ1-1, with D perhaps matching TRBD1 (5 bases). The CDR3 is 15 residues long. The V gene's germline CDR1 is LNHDA and CDR2 SQIVND (reference sequence). V was clipped by 6 bases and J by 1 base, with 15 bases between them. CDR3 loop: CASSSGRRENTEAFF. CDR3 nucleotide sequence: TGTGCCAGTAGCTCAGGGAGAAGAGAGAACACTGAAGCTTTCTTT.

The rearrangement links TRBV24-1 to TRBJ2-7, with 11 positions matching TRBD1. J gave up 2 bases and V 3 bases, and 5 bases lay outside the gene matches. CDR3 length: 16 residues. Germline CDR1 is KGHDR and CDR2 is SFDVKD. CDR3 nucleotide sequence: TGTGCCACCAGTGATACTCCGGGACAGGGGGCCTACGAGCAGTACTTC. Protein: CATSDTPGQGAYEQYF.